The next 16 T cell receptor beta chains were all read from a single sample in a study of T cells in tuberculosis. Sequencing used immunoSEQ multiplex PCR; TCRdb keeps in-frame clones, though not all of them. Counted here are 61,000 or so clones, about four fifths occurring once; the ten biggest clones make up 13%. Cells were sorted from thawed PBMC rested overnight and stained with GMM-loaded CD1B tetramer, viability dye and anti-CD3. The CD1B tetramers carried C32 glucose monomycolate purified from Rhodococcus equi. The material sequenced was CD1b-GMM tetramer-negative cells sorted from PBMCs. The receptors shown here come from an adult woman with latent tuberculosis.

This chain connects TRBV9 to TRBJ2-1, with a weak D call TRBD1 (6 bases). Trimming removed 4 bases from V and 6 bases from J, with 8 bases in between. This CDR3 is built from 12 residues. In germline, CDR1 is SGDLS, CDR2 YYNGEE. CDR3 in amino acids: CASSTGPNEQFF. The DNA of the CDR3 is TGTGCCAGCAGCACAGGGCCCAATGAGCAGTTCTTC.

This rearrangement joins TRBV7-8 to TRBJ2-7; 8 bases fit TRBD1. This CDR3 region has 14 residues. Germline values: CDR1 SGHVS, CDR2 FQNEAQ. The ends lost 5 bases at V and 4 bases at J; junction bases unmatched: 7. CDR3 sequence: CASSLRQGIYEQYF. CDR3 coding DNA: TGTGCCAGCAGCCTTAGACAGGGGATATACGAGCAGTACTTC.

CDR3 DNA sequence: TGTGCCAGCACCCCGGGTATGAGCGGAAAACTGTTTTTT. This translates into CASTPGMSGKLFF. The V gene is TRBV2, the J gene TRBJ1-4; D is ambiguous. This CDR3 spans 13 amino acids. V lost 7 bases, J lost 10 bases, and 16 bases lay in between. Germline CDR1 reads SNHLY; CDR2 reads FYNNEI.

The rearrangement uses TRBV5-6 and TRBJ2-7; 8 bases are a match to TRBD2. Germline V gene lookup returns CDR1 SGHDT and CDR2 YYEEEE. Trimming removed 7 bases from V and 5 bases from J; junction bases left unmatched: 5. The length of the CDR3 is 12 residues. For the CDR3, the DNA is TGTGCCAGCCGGGGACTAGTCAACGAGCAGTACTTC. Translating gives CASRGLVNEQYF.

This clone was observed a single time. The genes are TRBV25-1 and TRBJ1-3, with 12 bases aligning to TRBD1. Germline V gene lookup returns CDR1 MGHDK and CDR2 SYGVNS. V shed 6 bases and J 4 bases; nucleotides not matched to a gene: 10. There are 17 residues in the CDR3. CDR3 coding DNA: TGTGCCAGCAGGAGTCATGGGGACAGGGGGCGAGGAAACACCATATATTTT. It encodes CASRSHGDRGRGNTIYF.

The chain recombines TRBV11-3 with TRBJ1-2; D is perhaps TRBD1 (6 bases). The CDR3 runs 16 residues. The V end was cut by 1 base, the J end by 0 bases, with 12 bases between. From germline, CDR1 is SGHNT and CDR2 YENEEA. CDR3 bases: TGTGCCAGCAGCTTAGGTGCAGGGGCAGCTAACTATGGCTACACCTTC. Translating gives CASSLGAGAANYGYTF. The full variable domain, with the rest looked up from reference TRBV11-3 and TRBJ1-2, is EAGVVQSPRYKIIEKKQPVAFWCNPISGHNTLYWYLQNLGQGPELLIRYENEEAVDDSQLPKDRFSAERLKGVDSTLKIQPAELGDSAVYLCASSLGAGAANYGYTFGSGTRLTVV.

On this clone: One junction end does not reproduce the germline sequence, and a read error may be involved. CDR3 protein: CASSLAGGREQYF. CDR3 coding DNA: TGTGCCAGCAGCCTAGCGGGGGGTCGGGAGCAGTACTTC. The chain employs TRBV7-2 and TRBJ2-7; 11 nucleotides agree with TRBD2. CDR1 and CDR2 from the germline V gene are SGHTA and FQGNSA. The CDR3 is 13 residues long. The variable domain in full, completed from reference TRBV7-2 and TRBJ2-7, reads GAGVSQSPSNKVTEKGKDVELRCDPISGHTALYWYRQSLGQGLEFLIYFQGNSAPDKSGLPSDRFSAERTGGSVSTLTIQRTQQEDSAVYLCASSLAGGREQYFGPGTRLTVT.

This clone has just a few counts. J is TRBJ1-5 and V is TRBV4-3, with D maybe TRBD1 (5 bases). V gave up 0 bases and J gave up 6 bases, with 9 bases separating them. Germline-derived CDR1 and CDR2 are LGHNA and YSLEER. The CDR3 sequence is 14 residues long. The CDR3 reads CASSQEQAGQPQHF. The CDR3 bases are TGCGCCAGCAGCCAAGAACAGGCCGGTCAGCCCCAGCATTTT.

The chain couples TRBV6-5 to TRBJ2-5, with a possible D match to TRBD1 (5 bases). Deletions cut 6 bases from V and 2 bases from J, with 13 bases between. CDR1 is MNHEY and CDR2 is SVGAGI in the germline V gene. The CDR3 contains 14 residues. The CDR3 DNA is TGTGCCAGCAGCCCCAAGGGGCTACAAGAGACCCAGTACTTC. It is translated as CASSPKGLQETQYF.

The rearrangement joins TRBV13 to TRBJ2-7, with 7 bases lining up with TRBD1. CDR3 length: 12 residues. The germline V gene encodes CDR1 PRHDT and CDR2 FYEKMQ (reference sequence). With 4 bases clipped from V and 7 bases from J, the junction kept 4 bases outside the gene matches. CDR3 DNA: TGTGCCAGCAGCTCCCGACAGGGAGAGCAGTACTTC. It is translated as CASSSRQGEQYF.

The chain has TRBV7-9 and TRBJ2-1; D is uncertain. The CDR3 length is 14 residues. V lost 0 bases and J 8 bases, leaving 11 bases between the germline ends. Germline CDR1 reads SEHNR; CDR2 reads FQNEAQ (reference sequence). The CDR3 loop reads CASSLARQEDEQFF. CDR3 bases: TGTGCCAGCAGCTTAGCGCGTCAAGAGGATGAGCAGTTCTTC.

There are a few counts of this clone. The chain employs TRBV18 and TRBJ1-1; 8 bases are a match to TRBD1. The CDR3 consists of 13 residues. Germline values: CDR1 KGHSH, CDR2 LQKENI. The ends lost 3 bases at V and 5 bases at J; junction bases unmatched: 2. CDR3: CASSPGQGTEAFF. The CDR3, as DNA: TGTGCCAGCTCACCCGGACAGGGTACTGAAGCTTTCTTT.

V and J are TRBV5-4 and TRBJ2-1; 9 nucleotides agree with TRBD1. The CDR3 has 18 residues. Germline loops: CDR1 SGHNT, CDR2 YYREEE (reference sequence). Trimming cost V 4 bases and J 8 bases; bases outside gene matches: 19. The CDR3 spells CASSQGPFPGTGLDEQFF. The CDR3, as DNA: TGTGCCAGCAGCCAAGGCCCCTTCCCCGGGACAGGGTTGGATGAGCAGTTCTTC.

This chain joins TRBV25-1 and TRBJ2-7, with 10 nucleotides matching TRBD2. J gave up 7 bases and V 6 bases, and 6 bases lay outside the gene matches. This CDR3 is 13 amino acids long. Germline values: CDR1 MGHDK, CDR2 SYGVNS. The CDR3 spells CASRGLASGEQYF. DNA of the CDR3: TGTGCCAGCAGGGGACTAGCGAGTGGAGAGCAGTACTTC.

This sequence joins TRBV7-2 and TRBJ2-7; D is uncertain. V dropped 5 bases and J dropped 0 bases, with 8 bases sitting between them. This CDR3 spans 13 amino acids. The germline CDR1 and CDR2 sequences are SGHTA and FQGNSA. The CDR3 here is CASSPRASYEQYF. In DNA, the CDR3 is TGTGCCAGCAGCCCACGCGCCTCCTACGAGCAGTACTTC.

Points on this clone: The germline gene is not matched at one end of the junction; a read error may be the cause. Other DNA sequences from this sample encode an identical CDR3 as well. The chain combines TRBV10-3 with TRBJ1-6; the match to TRBD1 covers 9 bases. The CDR3 runs to 14 residues. Germline assignment: CDR1 ENHRY and CDR2 SYGVKD. CDR3 nucleotide sequence: TGTGCCATCAGTTGGACAGGGGAGAATTCCCCCCTCCACTTT. It yields the protein CAISWTGENSPLHF.